This TCR beta chain stems from a study of T cells in Graves' hyperthyroidism and ophthalmopathy. The V end lost 5 bases, the J end lost 6 bases, and 10 bases lay between the germline ends. The CDR3 sequence is 13 residues long. Germline V gene sequence: CDR1 SEHNR, CDR2 FQNEAQ (reference sequence). Authors of the study amplified TCR beta CDR3 regions from RNA transcripts. The primer set for the first-round RT-PCR of the TCR CDR3 was HTBI. TCRdb reprocessed the multiplex PCR reads via MiXCR and lists one record per CDR3 protein. The table records some 400,000 distinct CDR3 sequences, around an eighth of them present only once. The study's findings and limits: A model of 13 V-J pairs discriminated ophthalmopathy from stable hyperthyroidism.

This clonotype came up many times. The antigen remains unidentified. The receptor's source is a man younger than 40 with Graves' hyperthyroidism that later progressed to Graves' ophthalmopathy. The genes are TRBV7-9 and TRBJ1-4; perhaps TRBD1 as D (6 bases). Input material: blood. CDR3 sequence (DNA): TGTGCCAGCAGCGCTGGGGGGCATGAAAAACTGTTTTTT. It specifies CASSAGGHEKLFF.